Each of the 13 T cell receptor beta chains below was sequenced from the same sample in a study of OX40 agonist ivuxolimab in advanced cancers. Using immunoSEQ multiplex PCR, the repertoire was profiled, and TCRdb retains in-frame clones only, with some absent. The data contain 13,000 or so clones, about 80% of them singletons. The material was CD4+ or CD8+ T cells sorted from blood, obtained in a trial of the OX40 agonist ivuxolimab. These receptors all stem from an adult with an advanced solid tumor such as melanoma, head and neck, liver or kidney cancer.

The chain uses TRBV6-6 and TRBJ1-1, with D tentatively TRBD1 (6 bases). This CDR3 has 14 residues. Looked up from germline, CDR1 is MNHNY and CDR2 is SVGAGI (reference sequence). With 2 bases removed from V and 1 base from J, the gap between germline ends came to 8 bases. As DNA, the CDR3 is TGTGCCAGCAGTTACGACAGGAGGAACACTGAAGCTTTCTTT. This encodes CASSYDRRNTEAFF.

This CDR3 is CASTPFGQPQHF. The CDR3 DNA reads as TGTGCCAGCACCCCATTCGGTCAGCCCCAGCATTTT. V is TRBV28 and J is TRBJ1-5, with D hard to call. The CDR3 is 12 residues long. CDR1 MDHEN and CDR2 SYDVKM come from the germline V gene. V gave up 7 bases and J gave up 6 bases, with 10 bases separating them.

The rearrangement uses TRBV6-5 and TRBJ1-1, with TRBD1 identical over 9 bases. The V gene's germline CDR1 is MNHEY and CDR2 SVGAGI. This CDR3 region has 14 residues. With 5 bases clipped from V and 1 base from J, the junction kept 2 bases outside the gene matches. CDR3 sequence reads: CASSEQGANTEAFF. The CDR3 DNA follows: TGTGCCAGCAGTGAACAGGGGGCGAACACTGAAGCTTTCTTT.

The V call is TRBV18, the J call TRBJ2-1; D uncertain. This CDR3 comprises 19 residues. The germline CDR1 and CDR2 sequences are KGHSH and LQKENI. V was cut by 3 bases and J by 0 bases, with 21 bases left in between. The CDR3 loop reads CASSPTIGSPMSSYNEQFF. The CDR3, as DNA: TGTGCCAGCTCACCTACTATCGGGTCCCCAATGAGCTCCTACAATGAGCAGTTCTTC.

CDR3 bases: TGTGCCAGCTCATCAAATGTCTTCCCGGGACTAGCGGGGTCCGGGGAGCTGTTTTTT. This translates into CASSSNVFPGLAGSGELFF. The chain joins TRBV18 to TRBJ2-2, with TRBD2 matching 13 bases. The germline CDR1 and CDR2 sequences are KGHSH and LQKENI. CDR3 length: 19 amino acids. V dropped 5 bases and J dropped 6; count of bases not matched to a gene: 15.

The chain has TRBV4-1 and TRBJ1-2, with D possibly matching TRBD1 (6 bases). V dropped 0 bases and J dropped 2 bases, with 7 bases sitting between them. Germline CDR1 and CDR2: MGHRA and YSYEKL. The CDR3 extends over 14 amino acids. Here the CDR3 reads CASSQDRGNYGYTF. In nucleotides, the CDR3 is TGCGCCAGCAGCCAAGACAGGGGAAACTATGGCTACACCTTC.

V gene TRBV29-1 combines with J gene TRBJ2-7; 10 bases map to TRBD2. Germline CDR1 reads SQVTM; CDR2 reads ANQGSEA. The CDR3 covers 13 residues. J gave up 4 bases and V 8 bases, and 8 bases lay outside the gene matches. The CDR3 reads CSYRASGRYEQYF. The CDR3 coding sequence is TGCAGCTACCGGGCTAGCGGGAGATACGAGCAGTACTTC.

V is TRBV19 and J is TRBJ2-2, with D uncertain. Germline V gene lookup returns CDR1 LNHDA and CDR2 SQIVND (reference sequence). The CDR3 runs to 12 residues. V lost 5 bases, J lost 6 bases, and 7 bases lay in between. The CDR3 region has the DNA TGTGCCAGTAGTGATGGCCCCGGGGAGCTGTTTTTT. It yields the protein CASSDGPGELFF. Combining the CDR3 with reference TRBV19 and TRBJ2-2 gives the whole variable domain DGGITQSPKYLFRKEGQNVTLSCEQNLNHDAMYWYRQDPGQGLRLIYYSQIVNDFQKGDIAEGYSVSREKKESFPLTVTSAQKNPTAFYLCASSDGPGELFFGEGSRLTVL.

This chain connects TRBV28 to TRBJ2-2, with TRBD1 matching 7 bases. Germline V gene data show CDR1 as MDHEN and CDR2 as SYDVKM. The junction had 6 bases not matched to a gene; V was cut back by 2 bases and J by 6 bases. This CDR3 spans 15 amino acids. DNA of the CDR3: TGTGCCAGCAGTTTAACAGGGGTTGACGCCGGGGAGCTGTTTTTT. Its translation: CASSLTGVDAGELFF.

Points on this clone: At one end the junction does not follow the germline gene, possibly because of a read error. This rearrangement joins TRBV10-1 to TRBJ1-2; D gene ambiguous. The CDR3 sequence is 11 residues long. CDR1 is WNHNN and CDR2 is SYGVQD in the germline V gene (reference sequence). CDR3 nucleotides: TGCGCCAGCAGTGGGGGTACAGCCTTGTTCTTC. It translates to CASSGGTALFF.

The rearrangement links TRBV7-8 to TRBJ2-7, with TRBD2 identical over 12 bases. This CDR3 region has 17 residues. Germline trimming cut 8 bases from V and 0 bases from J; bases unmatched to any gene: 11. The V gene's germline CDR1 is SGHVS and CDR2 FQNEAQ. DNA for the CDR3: TGTGCCAGCTACGGGGCTAGCGGGAGGGCCCCCTCCTACGAGCAGTACTTC. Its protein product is CASYGASGRAPSYEQYF.

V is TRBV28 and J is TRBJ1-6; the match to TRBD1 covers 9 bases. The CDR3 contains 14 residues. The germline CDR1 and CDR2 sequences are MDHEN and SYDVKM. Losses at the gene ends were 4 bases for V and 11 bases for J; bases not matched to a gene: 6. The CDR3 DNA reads TGTGCCAGCAGTTGGGGACAGGGTATCGCACCCCTCCACTTT. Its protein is CASSWGQGIAPLHF.

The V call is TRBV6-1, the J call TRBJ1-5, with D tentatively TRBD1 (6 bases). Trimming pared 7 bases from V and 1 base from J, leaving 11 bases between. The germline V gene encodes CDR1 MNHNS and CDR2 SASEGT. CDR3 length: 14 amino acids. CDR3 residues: CASIQGMSNQPQHF. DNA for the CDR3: TGTGCCAGCATTCAGGGGATGAGCAATCAGCCCCAGCATTTT.